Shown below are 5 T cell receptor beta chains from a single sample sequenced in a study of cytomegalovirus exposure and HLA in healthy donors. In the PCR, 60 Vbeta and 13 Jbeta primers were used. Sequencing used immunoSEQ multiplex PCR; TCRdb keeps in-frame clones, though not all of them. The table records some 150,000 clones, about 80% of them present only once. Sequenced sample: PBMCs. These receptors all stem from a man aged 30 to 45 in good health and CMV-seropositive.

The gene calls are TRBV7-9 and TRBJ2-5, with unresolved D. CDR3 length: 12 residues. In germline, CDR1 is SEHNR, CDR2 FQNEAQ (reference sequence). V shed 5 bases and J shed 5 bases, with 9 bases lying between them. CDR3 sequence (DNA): TGTGCCAGCAGCCGACCCGGGGAGACCCAGTACTTC. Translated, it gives CASSRPGETQYF.

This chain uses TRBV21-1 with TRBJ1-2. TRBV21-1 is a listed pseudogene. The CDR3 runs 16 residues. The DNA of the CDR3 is TGTGCCAGCAGCCATCTCGGGCAGCCGAGGGACTATGGCTACACCTTC. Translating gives CASSHLGQPRDYGYTF.

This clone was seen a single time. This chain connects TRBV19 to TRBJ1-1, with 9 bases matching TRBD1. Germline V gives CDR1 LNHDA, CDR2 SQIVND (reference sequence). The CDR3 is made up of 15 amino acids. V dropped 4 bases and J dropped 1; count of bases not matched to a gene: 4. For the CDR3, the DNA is TGTGCCAGTAGTAGCCGGACAGGGGCGAACACTGAAGCTTTCTTT. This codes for CASSSRTGANTEAFF.

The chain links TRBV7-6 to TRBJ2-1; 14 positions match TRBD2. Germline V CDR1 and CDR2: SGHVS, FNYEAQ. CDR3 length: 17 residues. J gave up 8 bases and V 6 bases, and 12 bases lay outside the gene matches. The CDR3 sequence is CASRRLAGGLSDHEQFF. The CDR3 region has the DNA TGTGCCAGCAGACGACTAGCGGGGGGGCTCTCGGACCATGAGCAGTTCTTC. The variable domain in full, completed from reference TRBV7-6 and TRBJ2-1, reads GAGVSQSPRYKVTKRGQDVALRCDPISGHVSLYWYRQALGQGPEFLTYFNYEAQQDKSGLPNDRFSAERPEGSISTLTIQRTEQRDSAMYRCASRRLAGGLSDHEQFFGPGTRLTVL.

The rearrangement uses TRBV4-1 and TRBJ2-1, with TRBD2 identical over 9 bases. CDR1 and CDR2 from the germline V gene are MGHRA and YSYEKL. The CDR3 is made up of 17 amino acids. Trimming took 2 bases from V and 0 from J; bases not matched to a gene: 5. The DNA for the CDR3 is TGCGCCAGCAGCCAACCTCCTAGCGGGGACTCCTACAATGAGCAGTTCTTC. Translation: CASSQPPSGDSYNEQFF.